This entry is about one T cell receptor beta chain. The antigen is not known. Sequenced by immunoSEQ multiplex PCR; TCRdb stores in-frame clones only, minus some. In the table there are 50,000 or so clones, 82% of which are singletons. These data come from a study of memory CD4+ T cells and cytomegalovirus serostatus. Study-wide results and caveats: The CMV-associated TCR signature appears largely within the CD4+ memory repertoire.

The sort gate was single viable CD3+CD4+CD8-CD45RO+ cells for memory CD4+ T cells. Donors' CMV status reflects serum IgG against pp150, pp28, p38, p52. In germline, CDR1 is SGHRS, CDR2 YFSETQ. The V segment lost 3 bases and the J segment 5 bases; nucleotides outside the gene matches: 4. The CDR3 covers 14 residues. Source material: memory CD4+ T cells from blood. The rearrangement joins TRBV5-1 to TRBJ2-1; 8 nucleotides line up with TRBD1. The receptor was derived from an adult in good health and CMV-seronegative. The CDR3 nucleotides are TGCGCCAGCAGCTCCGGACAGGGAAACAATGAGCAGTTCTTC. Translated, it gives CASSSGQGNNEQFF.